This entry is about one T cell receptor beta chain. Its antigen is not yet known. The input lacks base qualities; no much larger clone sits a single base away. This sample was included in a study of control samples from healthy donors and cancer patients (dated by TCRdb to the early 2020s). Trimming leaves V shorter by 5 bases and J shorter by 3 bases, with the junction holding 7 bases beyond the gene matches. The CDR3 goes from the cysteine to the phenylalanine over 15 residues. Only CDR3 DNA remains: 45 bases, in frame from the first base. According to the germline V gene, CDR1 reads SNHLY and CDR2 reads FYNNEI. Receptor libraries were prepared by the immunoSEQ multiplex PCR assay. TCRdb took this table from immuneACCESS and kept in-frame rearrangements with V and J called. Such tables lack part of the clones; where checked against another copy, unresolved V genes explain under half of the gap, and the rest is unexplained. The sample table records around 50,000 clones; approximately 90% of these occur just once. Roughly 0.91% of the sample is in the top ten clones.

Source material: PBMCs. This clonotype originated in a young man with colorectal cancer. The V and J segments used are TRBV2 and TRBJ1-2; TRBD1 agrees with 9 junctional bases. The DNA sequence reads TGTGCCAGCAGTCTAAATACAGGGGGCTACTATGGCTACACCTTC. This yields the protein CASSLNTGGYYGYTF.